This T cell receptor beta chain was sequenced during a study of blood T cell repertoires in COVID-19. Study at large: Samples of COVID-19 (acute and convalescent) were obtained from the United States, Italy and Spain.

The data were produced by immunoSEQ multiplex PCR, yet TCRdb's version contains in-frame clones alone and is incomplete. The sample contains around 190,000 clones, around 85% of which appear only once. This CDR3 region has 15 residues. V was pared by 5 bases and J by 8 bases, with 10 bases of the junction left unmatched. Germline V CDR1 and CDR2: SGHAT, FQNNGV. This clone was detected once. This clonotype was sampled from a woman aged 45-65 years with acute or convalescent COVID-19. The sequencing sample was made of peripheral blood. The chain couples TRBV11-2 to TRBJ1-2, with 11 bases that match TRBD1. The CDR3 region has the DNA TGTGCCAGCAGCCCCGCAAGGACAGGGGGCGTCGGCTACACCTTC. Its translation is CASSPARTGGVGYTF.